This section outlines one T cell receptor beta chain sequence together with its context. A read error may produce the germline difference seen at one junction end. Previously described methods and listed TCR primers produced bulk TCR libraries. TCRdb fed the PCR reads into MiXCR, producing one record per CDR3 protein. The sample carries about 300 distinct CDR3 sequences, approximately 80% recorded once. This sample stems from a study of molecular identifiers for immune sequencing clone quantification. General observations from the study: Highly expanded clone sizes could end up underestimated if a barcode were shared by identical TCR molecules. Infection-driven expansion is reflected in the CMV-specific effector cells, which came from CMV-seropositive donors.

The CDR3 totals 14 residues. The germline V gene has CDR1 MDHEN and CDR2 SYDVKM. Researchers marked CMV-specific cells with pp65 482-490 epitope streptamers and then pulled them out using anti-phycoerythrin magnetic microbeads. For the two CMVpp65-specific effector CD8 libraries, about 21,000 and 190,000 sorted cells served as the source, with 30% RNA. Flow sorting gathered effectors that were live, dump-negative, streptamer+ and CD45RA+CCR7-CD27-IL7Rlo. The TCR originated in a human donor in good health. Some libraries in this study had Jurkat cell RNA spiked in. V gene TRBV28 combines with J gene TRBJ2-7, with D tentatively TRBD1 (6 bases). Sequenced material: CMV-specific effector CD8+ T cells from blood (PBMCs), not recorded whether cultured. Subset noted: CMVpp65 epitope streptamer+ CD45RA+CCR7-CD27-IL7Rlo effector CD8 T cells. The CDR3: CSSRRQGTVYEQSF. The CDR3 coding sequence is TGTTCCAGCAGACGGCAGGGGACGGTCTACGAGCAGTCCTTC.